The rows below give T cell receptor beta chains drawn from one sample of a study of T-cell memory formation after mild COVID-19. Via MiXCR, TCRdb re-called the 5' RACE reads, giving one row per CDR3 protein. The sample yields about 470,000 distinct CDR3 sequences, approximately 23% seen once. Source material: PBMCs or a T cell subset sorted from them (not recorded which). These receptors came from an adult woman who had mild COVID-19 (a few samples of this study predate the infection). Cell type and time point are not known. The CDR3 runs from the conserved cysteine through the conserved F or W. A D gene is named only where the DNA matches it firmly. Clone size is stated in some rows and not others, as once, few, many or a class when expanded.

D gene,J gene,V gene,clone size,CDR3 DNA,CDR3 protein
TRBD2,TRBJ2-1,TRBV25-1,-,TGTGCCAGCAGAGGACTAGCGGGAGGGTCGATACCCTACAATGAGCAGTTCTTC,CASRGLAGGSIPYNEQFF
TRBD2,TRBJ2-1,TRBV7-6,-,TGTGCCAGCAGCTTATTCTTGGCTAGCGGGAGGGCCTGGAATGAGCAGTTCTTC,CASSLFLASGRAWNEQFF
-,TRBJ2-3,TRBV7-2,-,TGTGCCAGCACCCTCCCTTCCCAGGGAGGTCGGACAGATACGCAGTATTTT,CASTLPSQGGRTDTQYF
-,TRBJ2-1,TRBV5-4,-,TGTGCCAGCAGCTTGTCTAGTTATAGTGAGCAGTTCTTC,CASSLSSYSEQFF
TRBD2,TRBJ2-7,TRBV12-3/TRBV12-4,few,TGTGCCAGCAGTTTTCGGGAGGGGCGATACGAGCAGTACTTC,CASSFREGRYEQYF
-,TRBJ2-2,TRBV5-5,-,TGTGCCAGCAGCTTGGCCTGGGGAGGAGTGGGGGAGCTGTTTTTT,CASSLAWGGVGELFF
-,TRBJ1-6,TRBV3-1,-,TGTGCCAGCAGCCAAAGGAGGAGAAATTCACCCCTCCACTTT,CASSQRRRNSPLHF
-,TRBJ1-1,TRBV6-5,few,TGTGCCAGCAGCTCCTCGACAGAATATAGGGCTTTCTTT,CASSSSTEYRAFF
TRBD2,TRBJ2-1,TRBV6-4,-,TGTGCCAGCAGTGACGGACTAGCGGGAAATGAGCAGTTCTTC,CASSDGLAGNEQFF
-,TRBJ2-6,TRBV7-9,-,TGTGCCAGCAGCCCACCTTGGAACAGGGCGCGGTGGGGGGCCAACGTCCTGACTTTC,CASSPPWNRARWGANVLTF
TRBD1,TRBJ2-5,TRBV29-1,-,TGCAGCGTTGAACGTTTGGGACAGGGGAGCGAGACCCAGTACTTC,CSVERLGQGSETQYF
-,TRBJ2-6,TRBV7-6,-,TGTGCCAGCAGCTACGGGTCTACTGGGGCCAACGTCCTGACTTTC,CASSYGSTGANVLTF
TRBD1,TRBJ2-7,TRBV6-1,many,TGTGCCAGCCGGGACAGGCTATACGAGCAGTACTTC,CASRDRLYEQYF
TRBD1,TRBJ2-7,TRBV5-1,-,TGCGCCAGCAGCTGGAGGACAGGGAACGACGAGCAGTACTTC,CASSWRTGNDEQYF
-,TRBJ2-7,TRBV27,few,TGTGCCAGCAGGTTCTTTGGTTCCTACGAGCAGTACTTC,CASRFFGSYEQYF
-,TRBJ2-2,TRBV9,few,TGTGCCAGCAGCGAGGGACTCTCGAACACCGGGGAGCTGTTTTTT,CASSEGLSNTGELFF
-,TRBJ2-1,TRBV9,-,TGTGCCAGCAGCCCCTCCCTTCGACTAGAGGGCTATGAGCAGTTCTTC,CASSPSLRLEGYEQFF
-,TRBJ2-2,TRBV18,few,TGTGCCAGCTCACCACGTTCAGGGATGAACACCGGGGAGCTGTTTTTT,CASSPRSGMNTGELFF
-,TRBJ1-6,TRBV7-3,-,TGTGCCAGCAGCCTGGCCCCTATTGGGTCACCCCTCCACTTT,CASSLAPIGSPLHF
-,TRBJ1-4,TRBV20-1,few,TGCAGTGCTAGTCGGGGCGGGGTTGCAACTAATGAAAAACTGTTTTTT,CSASRGGVATNEKLFF